The sequence of this TCR beta chain was determined in a study of T cell clones after liver transplantation. Turning to the study itself: Until 12-24 months post-transplant, subjects got standard immunosuppression and no induction.

Study-wide findings and caveats: In two subjects, few donor cells limited the measurable donor-reactive repertoire. Compared with third party-reactive sequences, donor-reactive ones declined more, independent of withdrawal success.

Per the germline V gene, CDR1 is MNHNS and CDR2 is SASEGT. The V segment lost 7 bases and the J segment 6 bases; nucleotides outside the gene matches: 6. This CDR3 is built from 13 residues. The table lists this clone with a count of one. The antigen remains undetermined. The protocol was immunoSEQ multiplex PCR, while the TCRdb copy is restricted to in-frame clones and leaves out a portion. The table shows around 51,000 clones, with 80% to 90% occurring only once. The origin of this receptor is a human patient who received a liver transplant. A subset of T cells may come from the graft donor. Specimen: CD8+ T cells from blood, collected 12 months after liver transplant. V usage is TRBV6-1 and J usage is TRBJ1-5; 7 nucleotides agree with TRBD1. The CDR3 spells CASNRGISQPQHF. CDR3 nucleotide sequence: TGTGCCAGCAACAGGGGCATAAGTCAGCCCCAGCATTTT.